This T cell receptor (beta chain) appears in the sequencing data of a study of blood T cell repertoires in COVID-19. Original processing notes: The assay estimated nucleated cells by amplifying reference gene primers. Assay used: immunoSEQ multiplex PCR; TCRdb lists only in-frame clones, some missing. D and trimming come from the DNA, and the V and J calls and clone size come from that table. The top ten clones hold 8% to 10% of a sample with 150,000 to 200,000 clones, 70% to 90% of them seen once. The trim removed 4 bases at V and 5 bases at J, leaving 5 bases unmatched. CDR1 and CDR2 from the germline V gene are SGHRS and YFSETQ. The CDR3 totals 16 residues.

The chain joins TRBV5-1 to TRBJ2-1; 14 positions agree with TRBD2. The source material was peripheral blood. The sequence was collected from a man in his sixties with acute or convalescent COVID-19. The CDR3 DNA sequence: TGCGCCAGCAGCCCCAGACTAGCGGGAGGGGACAATGAGCAGTTCTTC. Translated, it gives CASSPRLAGGDNEQFF. The variable domain in full, completed from reference TRBV5-1 and TRBJ2-1, reads KAGVTQTPRYLIKTRGQQVTLSCSPISGHRSVSWYQQTPGQGLQFLFEYFSETQRNKGNFPGRFSGRQFSNSRSEMNVSTLELGDSALYLCASSPRLAGGDNEQFFGPGTRLTVL.